The source of this T cell receptor beta chain is a study of cytomegalovirus exposure and HLA in healthy donors (dated by TCRdb to the late 2010s). With respect to the entire study: An earlier analysis of a few hundred of the donors reported about 280 Gb of sequence data and roughly 120 million unique TCR beta sequences obtained from around 180 million T cells. Rather than using new phenotypic data, the later analysis identified candidate immune exposures from TCR beta sequences and from how often those sequences occurred across donors. A separate validation cohort of some 130 different subjects was used in addition to the roughly 670-subject first cohort. The aim of the study was to test whether cataloging public T cell receptors could identify signatures of past pathogen exposure. Genome-wide SNP genotypes for about 55% of the 666 donors were used in a later genetic analysis, which treated that subset as a discovery cohort. Every discovery cohort repertoire had been produced on one sequencing platform. The study profiled the T cell repertoires of hundreds of subjects by immunosequencing and related them to cytomegalovirus serostatus. To decide whether each TCR beta V gene segment behaved as functional or pseudogenic, an earlier analysis of approximately 600 of the donors relied on high-throughput TCR beta sequencing. The number of donors typed differed by locus, with about 629-640 for A, B, C, DRB1 and DQB1, roughly 520 for DQA1, 600 to 610 for DPA1, and 400 to 490 for DPB1. Among around 400 genotyped donors of the cohort, an average of around 240,000 unique TCR beta nucleotide sequences was sequenced per donor, of which approximately 18% were non-productive. Donor age, sex, ethnicity and CMV serostatus were collected together with the repertoire data. A handful of DR-DQ haplotypes were handled as single units for association and clustering because linkage in the cohort was strong. To predict cytomegalovirus infection status, the study brought together high-throughput TCR immunosequencing, statistical association of individual TCRs with disease status, and machine learning. Of the 398 genotyped donors, over 80% were placed in the genetic ancestry cluster associated with self-reported Caucasian donors. An early release that covered about 640 HLA-typed donors contained approximately 320 gigabases of sequencing data and tens of millions of unique TCR sequences. In a later analysis, previously published TCR beta repertoires from about 670 donors were re-analyzed and high-resolution HLA genotyping was added so that TCR occurrence patterns could be studied. Both class I and class II loci were covered by HLA typing, at four-digit resolution. Overall results and qualifications from the work: The cohort was sequenced for TCR beta chains only, and without alpha or paired-chain data the features that could be detected were limited. A group of highly shared sequence variants was considered likely to be a technical artifact of the sequencing pipeline. CMV serostatus was the only immune exposure information available for the cohort. A few of the identified cytomegalovirus-associated TCR beta chains were confirmed in vitro to be specific for cytomegalovirus antigens. An association between a missense DCLRE1C variant and V-gene and J-gene trimming of TCR beta chains was found in a later genetic analysis and replicated in an independent cohort. In an earlier analysis of fewer than 750 of the donors, most TCR beta V segments were observed in productive rearrangements about 87% or about 30% of the time, broadly matching IMGT annotations. Strong co-occurrence of HLA alleles, especially DR and DQ, made assigning TCR associations to individual alleles difficult. In a later analysis, HLA-associated TCR beta chains showed more clonal expansion and lower generation probabilities than non-associated chains that were equally common. Several of the top co-occurrence clusters appeared to be linked to parvovirus B19, influenza, CMV and Epstein-Barr virus, according to a later analysis. Because HLA typing was unavailable for some donors at each locus, only the typed subset was used in association tests. In both the original and validation cohorts, the classifier was reported to diagnose cytomegalovirus status with high specificity and sensitivity. Correlated functional status among segregating V segments might be attributable to linkage disequilibrium, but an unknown experimental factor could not be ruled out. Across donors, most TCR sequences were observed very rarely, whereas some public TCRs were present in many individuals. The earlier analysis of approximately 560 of the donors excluded 15 to 20 rarely observed V segments, including chromosome 9 orphons, because counts were too low. Presence/absence analyses assumed roughly uniform sequencing depth across donors, an assumption that may not hold. The authors suggested that the approach could potentially be extended to other disease states and immunological phenotypes. Some IMGT-functional V segments, including TRBV6-2 and TRBV6-3, could not be distinguished by the 87-base-pair reads and were therefore excluded. A later analysis found that TCR association rates varied across HLA loci, with DRB1 alleles showing the most associated TCRs and HLA-C alleles the fewest. In a later analysis, most CMV-associated TCR beta chains were found to appear HLA-restricted, with HLA associations seemingly driven largely by CMV exposure. At a false discovery rate of 0.05, a later analysis linked roughly 17,000 TCR beta sequences to specific HLA alleles. In a later genetic analysis, fewer N-insertions in productive TCRs were reported among donors in an Asian-associated ancestry cluster than the roughly 710-donor mean. In the study, some 160 TCR beta chains were listed as associated with cytomegalovirus. A further reported finding was that TCR beta sequences accurately predicted the HLA-A and HLA-B alleles for most subjects in the first cohort.

The cohort consisted of some 730 healthy bone marrow donors. At the time of sampling, every cohort member was nominally healthy, though immune exposures that went unrecorded were likely present. The donor tested CMV seropositive and was one of the 289 seropositive cohort members. A peripheral blood sample was collected from each donor, and TCR beta sequencing was performed on peripheral blood mononuclear cells. Genomic DNA extraction from the blood cell samples was performed with the Qiagen DNeasy Blood Extraction Kit. The CDR3 runs 17 residues from the cysteine to the phenylalanine. CDR3 DNA is the only sequence kept; it has 51 bases, read in frame from the first base. Trimming takes 5 bases from V and 4 bases from J, and the germline ends sit 20 bases apart. In the germline V gene, CDR1 corresponds to MDHEN and CDR2 to SYDVKM. This clone came up a few times. Its binding antigen is unknown. Base qualities are not recorded, but no much larger clone differs from it by a single base.

Libraries came from the immunoSEQ multiplex PCR assay. For the multiplex PCR, a mixture combining 60 forward primers for TCR Vbeta segments and 13 reverse primers for TCR Jbeta segments was used. Amplification of the CDR3 region of rearranged TCR beta genes was performed with a multiplex PCR assay on genomic DNA. The Illumina HiSeq System was used to sequence the amplified TCR beta libraries as 87-base-pair reads. Per the authors' processing: In a later analysis, some 80 million unique TCR beta chains were counted across the 500 to 850 repertoires, and roughly 10 million of these chains were shared by at least two donors. Raw reads were error-corrected and collapsed into unique sequences by a nearest-neighbor algorithm in which closely related sequences were merged to remove PCR and sequencing errors. V, D and J gene segments were assigned by aligning CDR3 sequences to IMGT reference sequences. For a sequence to be retained, a match of at least six nucleotides to both a V gene segment and a J gene segment was required. A rearrangement was called productive if the CDR3 had no stop codons and remained in frame with V and J, and every other rearrangement was called non-productive. CDR3 was defined according to IMGT convention as the region running from the second conserved V-encoded cysteine to the conserved J-encoded phenylalanine. The earlier analysis of fewer than 750 of the donors excluded sequences that lacked an unambiguous match to a single V gene segment. In an earlier analysis of approximately 590 of the donors, a V segment was called functional when productive rearrangements were above 56.7%, and segregating when the standard deviation between donors exceeded 5%. A statistical classification framework was built to diagnose cytomegalovirus status from the catalog of TCR beta chain sequences. In a later analysis, TCR nucleotide sequences were compared against IMGT/GENE-DB human TR gene sequences so that V and J genes could be assigned. Using the TCRdist pipeline, a later analysis assigned CDR3 sequences along with most-parsimonious VDJ recombination scenarios. In a later analysis, each TCR beta chain was defined by its CDR3 amino acid sequence together with its V-gene family, and reads without a unique V-gene family were excluded. In a later analysis, around 600 highly shared, low-generation-probability nucleotide sequences were removed to address suspected cross-contamination and a sequencing artifact. A later analysis calculated a clonal expansion index for each public chain from normalized within-repertoire ranks of inferred template counts. A later analysis computed generation probabilities with a VDJ recombination model fitted to out-of-frame rearrangements, and checked the results against IGoR. In a later analysis, hypergeometric tests were used to score TCR-TCR, TCR-HLA and TCR-CMV co-occurrence, with a repertoire-size bias correction applied to TCR pairs. To estimate false discovery rates, a later analysis permuted the HLA or CMV assignments 20 times. In a later analysis, co-occurring TCRs were grouped using DBSCAN, with TCRdist sequence similarity added in when clustering inside HLA-allele-positive subsets. Repertoires with fewer than 30,000 or more than 120,000 public chains, plus five repertoires with anomalous nucleotide sharing, were excluded from co-occurrence clustering. Sourced from immuneACCESS, this table was stored by TCRdb with only in-frame sequences that have V and J called. A share of the clones is absent; for the studies checked, an unresolved V gene accounts for under half, and the remainder has no known explanation. The D gene and trimming were derived from the DNA, and the V and J assignments and clone size from that table. Across this sample there are some 140,000 clones, with roughly 78% seen only once. The top ten hold 6.5% of the sample.

The receptor's source is a man aged 40-55 years in good health and CMV-seropositive. The chain employs TRBV28 and TRBJ1-4; D gene: possibly TRBD1, on 6 matching bases. Sequencing used PBMCs. DNA sequence: TGTGCCAGCAGTCCACTCCAGCGACAGGCCAATAATGAAAAACTGTTTTTT. Its protein product is CASSPLQRQANNEKLFF.